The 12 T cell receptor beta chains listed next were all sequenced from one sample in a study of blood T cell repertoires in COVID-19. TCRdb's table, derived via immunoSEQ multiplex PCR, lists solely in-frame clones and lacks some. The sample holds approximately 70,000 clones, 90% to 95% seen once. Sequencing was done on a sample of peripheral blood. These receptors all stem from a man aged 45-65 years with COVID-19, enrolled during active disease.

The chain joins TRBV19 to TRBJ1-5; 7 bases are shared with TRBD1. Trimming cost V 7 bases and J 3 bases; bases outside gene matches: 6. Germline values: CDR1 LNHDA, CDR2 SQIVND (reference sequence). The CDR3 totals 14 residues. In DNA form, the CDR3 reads TGTGCCAGTACCACAGGGGCCCTCAATCAGCCCCAGCATTTT. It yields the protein CASTTGALNQPQHF.

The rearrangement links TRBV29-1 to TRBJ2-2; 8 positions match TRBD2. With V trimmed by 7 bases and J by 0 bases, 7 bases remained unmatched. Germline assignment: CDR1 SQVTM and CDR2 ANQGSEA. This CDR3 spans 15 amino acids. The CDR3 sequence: CSAGGGLSNTGELFF. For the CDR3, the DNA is TGCAGCGCCGGCGGGGGGCTCTCGAACACCGGGGAGCTGTTTTTT.

The CDR3 nucleotides are TGTGCCAGCAGCGTCGACTACGCCAATACGCAGTATTTT. The encoded protein is CASSVDYANTQYF. This chain joins TRBV9 and TRBJ2-3; possibly TRBD2 for D (5 bases). Trimming cost V 2 bases and J 7 bases, with 11 bases left between them. From germline, CDR1 is SGDLS and CDR2 YYNGEE. This CDR3 has 13 amino acids.

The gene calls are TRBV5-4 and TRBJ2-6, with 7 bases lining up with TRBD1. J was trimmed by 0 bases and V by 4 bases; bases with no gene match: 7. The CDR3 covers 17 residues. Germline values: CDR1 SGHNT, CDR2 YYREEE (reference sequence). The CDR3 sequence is CASSGGQVHSGANVLTF. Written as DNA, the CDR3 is TGTGCCAGCAGCGGAGGACAGGTACACTCTGGGGCCAACGTCCTGACTTTC.

The DNA for the CDR3 is TGTGCCAGCAGCTTCGCGGGAGGTACCGCAGATACGCAGTATTTT. Translation gives CASSFAGGTADTQYF. The chain recombines TRBV7-8 with TRBJ2-3; the match to TRBD2 covers 8 bases. Trimming took 3 bases from V and 4 from J; bases not matched to a gene: 6. CDR3 length: 15 residues. CDR1 is SGHVS and CDR2 is FQNEAQ in the germline V gene.

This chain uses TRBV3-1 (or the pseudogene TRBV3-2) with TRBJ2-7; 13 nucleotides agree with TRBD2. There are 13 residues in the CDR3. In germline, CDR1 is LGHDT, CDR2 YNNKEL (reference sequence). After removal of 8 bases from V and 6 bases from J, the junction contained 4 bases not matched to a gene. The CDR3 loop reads CASGLAGEGEQYV. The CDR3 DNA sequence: TGTGCCAGCGGACTAGCGGGAGAGGGCGAGCAGTACGTC.

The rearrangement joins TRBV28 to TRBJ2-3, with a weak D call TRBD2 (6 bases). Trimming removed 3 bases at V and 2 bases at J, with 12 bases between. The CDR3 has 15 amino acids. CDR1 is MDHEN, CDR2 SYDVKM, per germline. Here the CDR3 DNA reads TGTGCCAGCAGTTTTAGTAGCGGCTACACAGATACGCAGTATTTT. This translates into CASSFSSGYTDTQYF. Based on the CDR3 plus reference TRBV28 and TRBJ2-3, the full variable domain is DVKVTQSSRYLVKRTGEKVFLECVQDMDHENMFWYRQDPGLGLRLIYFSYDVKMKEKGDIPEGYSVSREKKERFSLILESASTNQTSMYLCASSFSSGYTDTQYFGPGTRLTVL.

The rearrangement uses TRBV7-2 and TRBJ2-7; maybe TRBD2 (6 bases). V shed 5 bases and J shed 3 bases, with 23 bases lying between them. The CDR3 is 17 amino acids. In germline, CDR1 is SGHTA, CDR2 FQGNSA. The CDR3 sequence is CASSPIPEGSSYYEQYF. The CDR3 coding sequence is TGTGCCAGCAGCCCAATCCCGGAGGGTAGCAGCTACTACGAGCAGTACTTC.

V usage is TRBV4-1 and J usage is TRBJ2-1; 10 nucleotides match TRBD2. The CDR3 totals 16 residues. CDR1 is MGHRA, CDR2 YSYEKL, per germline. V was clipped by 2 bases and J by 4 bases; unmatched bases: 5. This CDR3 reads CASSQRPSGSYNEQFF. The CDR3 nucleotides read TGCGCCAGCAGCCAACGCCCTAGCGGGAGTTACAATGAGCAGTTCTTC.

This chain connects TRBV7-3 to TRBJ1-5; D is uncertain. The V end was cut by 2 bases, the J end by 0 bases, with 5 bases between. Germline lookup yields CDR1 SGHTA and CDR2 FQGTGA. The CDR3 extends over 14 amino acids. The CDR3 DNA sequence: TGTGCCAGCAGCTTACTTTATAGCAATCAGCCCCAGCATTTT. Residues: CASSLLYSNQPQHF.

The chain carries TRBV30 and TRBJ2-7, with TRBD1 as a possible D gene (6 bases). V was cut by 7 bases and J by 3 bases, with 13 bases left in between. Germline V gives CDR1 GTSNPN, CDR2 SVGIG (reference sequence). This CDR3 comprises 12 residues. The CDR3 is CAFRTEYYEQYF. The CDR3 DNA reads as TGTGCCTTCCGGACAGAATACTACGAGCAGTACTTC.

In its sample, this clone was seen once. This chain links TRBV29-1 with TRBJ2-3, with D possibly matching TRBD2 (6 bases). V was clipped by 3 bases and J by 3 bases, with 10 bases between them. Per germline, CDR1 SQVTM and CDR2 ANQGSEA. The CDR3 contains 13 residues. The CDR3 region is CSVDPGRTDTQYF. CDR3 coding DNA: TGCAGCGTTGACCCAGGGAGGACAGATACGCAGTATTTT.